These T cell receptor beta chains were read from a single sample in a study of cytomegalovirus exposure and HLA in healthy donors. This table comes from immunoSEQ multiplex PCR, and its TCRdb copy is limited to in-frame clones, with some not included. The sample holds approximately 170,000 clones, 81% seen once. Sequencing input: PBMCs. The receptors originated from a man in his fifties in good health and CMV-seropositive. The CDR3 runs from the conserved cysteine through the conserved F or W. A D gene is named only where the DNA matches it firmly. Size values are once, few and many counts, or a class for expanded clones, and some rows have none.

TGTGCCAGCAGTTCGGACAGGGGGAGCAATCAGCCCCAGCATTTT,CASSSDRGSNQPQHF,once,TRBD1,TRBV6-5,TRBJ1-5
TGTGCCAGCAGTTCGACAGGGCTCATGGGGGAGCAGTACTTC,CASSSTGLMGEQYF,NA,TRBD1,TRBV27,TRBJ2-7
TGTGCCAGCAGCCTTGGACAGAATCAGCCCCAGCATTTT,CASSLGQNQPQHF,NA,NA,TRBV5-6,TRBJ1-5
TGTGCCAGCAGCCAAGACCCCTCGGGACAGCTCGGAGGGGTCTTC,CASSQDPSGQLGGVF,NA,TRBD1,TRBV4-2,TRBJ1-2
TGTGCCAGCAGCTTGCGGTCGGGCGAGGGTCTAGACGAGCAGTACTTC,CASSLRSGEGLDEQYF,NA,NA,TRBV5-6,TRBJ2-7
TGCGCCAGCAGCCAGGGGGACAGGTTTCCCCTTGGCTACACCTTC,CASSQGDRFPLGYTF,NA,TRBD1,TRBV4-1,TRBJ1-2
TGTGCCAGCGGACGGGACATGGACTACGAGCAGTACTTC,CASGRDMDYEQYF,NA,NA,TRBV6-1,TRBJ2-7
TGTGCCAGCAGCCCCGGGGAGGGCAATCAGCCCCAGCATTTT,CASSPGEGNQPQHF,NA,NA,TRBV6-6,TRBJ1-5
TGTGCCAGCTCACGCGGACCAGGGACTAGCGGGATCTCCTACGAGCAGTACTTC,CASSRGPGTSGISYEQYF,NA,TRBD2,TRBV18,TRBJ2-7
TGTGCCAGCAGCTTGGCGGCGGGGCCCTATGGCTACACCTTC,CASSLAAGPYGYTF,NA,NA,TRBV5-8,TRBJ1-2
TGCGCCAGCAAACTATCGGGGACAGATGAAGCTTTCTTT,CASKLSGTDEAFF,NA,TRBD1,TRBV4-1,TRBJ1-1
TGCAGCGTCGTGGACAGCCGCGGCTACACCTTC,CSVVDSRGYTF,NA,NA,TRBV29-1,TRBJ1-2
TGTGCCAGCAGCGTAACTAGCGGGGGGTACAATGAGCAGTTCTTC,CASSVTSGGYNEQFF,NA,TRBD2,TRBV9,TRBJ2-1
TGTGCCAGCTCACCGGCGGGCGCTAATGAAAAACTGTTTTTT,CASSPAGANEKLFF,NA,NA,TRBV18,TRBJ1-4
TGCGCCAGCAGCCGCACCATAGACAGCCTCAATCAGCCCCAGCATTTT,CASSRTIDSLNQPQHF,NA,NA,TRBV4-1,TRBJ1-5
TGCGCCAGCATCCCCGGGACAGGCTTCAATGAGCAGTTCTTC,CASIPGTGFNEQFF,once,TRBD1,TRBV10-1,TRBJ2-1
TGCGCCAGCAGCGCACTACCTAGCGGGCCAACCTACGAGCAGTACTTC,CASSALPSGPTYEQYF,NA,TRBD2,TRBV4-1,TRBJ2-7
TGTGCCAGCTCACCAAGGGAAGGGAGGGCCTGGAAGACCCAGTACTTC,CASSPREGRAWKTQYF,NA,TRBD2,TRBV18,TRBJ2-5
TGTGCCAGCAGTTACGGGGGACGCGGGATGCCCCAGTACTTC,CASSYGGRGMPQYF,few,NA,TRBV6-6,TRBJ2-5
TGTGCCAGCCGAGGGACAGTCTATGGCTACACCTTC,CASRGTVYGYTF,NA,TRBD1,TRBV6-1,TRBJ1-2
TGTGCCAGCAATTTATCCGGCGAGGGTATCTTTGGCTACACCTTC,CASNLSGEGIFGYTF,NA,NA,TRBV28,TRBJ1-2
TGTGCCTGGGGTGCCACTAGCGGGGCCTACAATGAGCAGTTCTTC,CAWGATSGAYNEQFF,few,TRBD2,TRBV30,TRBJ2-1
TGCAGCGTCGTACAGGGCCCAGGGAACACTGAAGCTTTCTTT,CSVVQGPGNTEAFF,NA,NA,TRBV29-1,TRBJ1-1
TGTGCCAGCACCTTGGCGGCTCTAGTTCACGAGCAGTACTTC,CASTLAALVHEQYF,few,NA,TRBV28,TRBJ2-7
TGTGCCAGCAGCGTAACCGACAACCACTACGAGCAGTACTTC,CASSVTDNHYEQYF,NA,NA,TRBV9,TRBJ2-7
TGTGCCATCAGTGAGTCGAATCCTTCAGGTTCACCCCTCCACTTT,CAISESNPSGSPLHF,NA,NA,TRBV10-3,TRBJ1-6
TGTGCCAGCAGTTTAACCCGGGGGGGCAATCAGCCCCAGCATTTT,CASSLTRGGNQPQHF,NA,NA,TRBV27,TRBJ1-5
TGTGCCAGCAGTTCCGACAGGGGCTATGGCTACACCTTC,CASSSDRGYGYTF,NA,TRBD1,TRBV6-6,TRBJ1-2
TGCGCCAGCAGCCCCCTACTAGCGGGGAGCACAGATACGCAGTATTTT,CASSPLLAGSTDTQYF,NA,TRBD2,TRBV4-1,TRBJ2-3
TGCGCCAGCAGCCAAGTCCCGCAGCGGGGGGGCCCTGATACGCAGTATTTT,CASSQVPQRGGPDTQYF,NA,TRBD2,TRBV4-1,TRBJ2-3
TGTGCTAGCAGTCCGGGGGGAGGCTACACCTTC,CASSPGGGYTF,NA,NA,TRBV28,TRBJ1-2
TGTGCCAGCAGCGCCAGGGTGGGCAATCAGCCCCAGCATTTT,CASSARVGNQPQHF,NA,NA,TRBV28,TRBJ1-5
TGTTCCAGCAGCTTAGAGATGGGAGCCGCCACTGGAAACACCATATATTTT,CSSSLEMGAATGNTIYF,NA,NA,TRBV7-9,TRBJ1-3
TGTGCCAGCAGGACTACAGGGATCCCCACTGAAGCTTTCTTT,CASRTTGIPTEAFF,NA,NA,TRBV6-5,TRBJ1-1
TGTGCCAGCAGGATTAGCGGGAGATTCGCAGATACGCAGTATTTT,CASRISGRFADTQYF,NA,TRBD2,TRBV28,TRBJ2-3
TGCGCCAGCAGCCAGGGACTGGGCGATACGCAGTATTTT,CASSQGLGDTQYF,NA,NA,TRBV4-3,TRBJ2-3
TGCGCCAGCAGCTACAGGGGGCCAGGGGAGACCCAGTACTTC,CASSYRGPGETQYF,NA,TRBD1,TRBV5-1,TRBJ2-5
TGTGCCAGTCAGTTAAGAGACAGGGCGAACTATGGCTACACCTTC,CASQLRDRANYGYTF,few,TRBD1,TRBV6-9,TRBJ1-2
TGTGCCAGTAAGGCTGGGACAGGACCCCACCCCTACGAGCAGTACTTC,CASKAGTGPHPYEQYF,NA,TRBD1,TRBV19,TRBJ2-7
TGCGCCAGCCTGGATTCAGCGGGCGGAGATACGCAGTATTTT,CASLDSAGGDTQYF,NA,NA,TRBV5-1,TRBJ2-3